This entry lists 13 T cell receptor beta chains sequenced from one sample in a study of blood T cells in healthy people across ages. Primed by a sample-barcoded 5' primer and a J-beta primer mix, a second PCR proceeded for 7 to 11 cycles. TCRdb used MiXCR to reprocess the 5' RACE reads, holding one entry per CDR3 protein. The sample has 500,000 to 700,000 distinct CDR3 sequences; approximately 30% are singletons. Source material: blood. These receptors all stem from a woman of 80 years or more in good health.

This clonotype was detected a few times. This may come from a read error, since a much larger clone is one base off. This chain uses TRBV27 with TRBJ2-7, with 9 bases matching TRBD2. The CDR3 has 14 amino acids. After removal of 6 bases from V and 6 bases from J, the junction contained 9 bases not matched to a gene. CDR1 is MNHEY and CDR2 is SMNVEV in the germline V gene (reference sequence). DNA of the CDR3: TGTGCCAGCAGCCGAAGACTAGCGGATATCGAGCAGTACTTC. Translation gives CASSRRLADIEQYF.

This clonotype was detected many times. This rearrangement joins TRBV30 to TRBJ2-1; 8 bases are shared with TRBD2. The ends lost 2 bases at V and 9 bases at J; junction bases unmatched: 6. Germline assignment: CDR1 GTSNPN and CDR2 SVGIG (reference sequence). CDR3 length: 13 residues. CDR3 sequence (DNA): TGTGCCTGGAGTCACATCGGGGGGGGTGAGCAGTTCTTC. This sequence encodes CAWSHIGGGEQFF.

This clonotype was seen ten or more times. The chain combines TRBV7-2 with TRBJ2-3; 7 bases match TRBD2. CDR3 length equals 14 residues. The V segment lost 6 bases and the J segment 2 bases; nucleotides outside the gene matches: 5. Germline assignment: CDR1 SGHTA and CDR2 FQGNSA. The CDR3 region has the DNA TGTGCCAGCAGTACAGCGGGGCCCACAGATACGCAGTATTTT. It is translated as CASSTAGPTDTQYF.

This clonotype was seen a few times. At one of its ends the junction is not consistent with the germline gene, which may arise from a read error. The gene calls are TRBV24-1 and TRBJ1-2; D is uncertain. CDR3 length: 14 residues. The germline gives CDR1 KGHDR, CDR2 SFDVKD. CDR3 amino acids: CASSEPPADYGYTF. CDR3 in DNA: TGTGCCTCCAGTGAGCCTCCAGCCGACTATGGCTACACCTTC.

This clonotype occurred a few times. This chain uses TRBV5-6 with TRBJ2-7, with 10 bases fitting TRBD1. Looked up from germline, CDR1 is SGHDT and CDR2 is YYEEEE. Trimming at V came to 0 bases and at J to 5 bases, leaving 5 bases not matched to a gene. The CDR3 runs to 15 residues. The CDR3 loop is CASSLGTGGRDEQYF. The CDR3 nucleotides are TGTGCCAGCAGCTTGGGGACAGGGGGTAGGGACGAGCAGTACTTC.

This clonotype occurred a few times. V and J are TRBV6-6 and TRBJ1-1, with TRBD1 identical over 8 bases. V trimming: 6 bases; J trimming: 6 bases; junction bases outside the gene matches: 6. This CDR3 contains 13 residues. Germline V gene data show CDR1 as MNHNY and CDR2 as SVGAGI (reference sequence). CDR3 residues: CASSRTGYAEAFF. The CDR3 DNA reads as TGTGCCAGCAGCCGGACAGGGTACGCTGAAGCTTTCTTT.

This clonotype was counted ten times or more. The chain has TRBV9 and TRBJ2-1, with 8 bases fitting TRBD1. The CDR3 totals 16 residues. Germline CDR1 and CDR2: SGDLS and YYNGEE. The V gene end was trimmed by 0 bases and the J gene end by 5 bases; junction bases not matched to a gene: 7. DNA for the CDR3: TGTGCCAGCAGCGTAGACCACAGGGGGATCAACAATGAGCAGTTCTTC. This gives the protein CASSVDHRGINNEQFF.

This clonotype was counted only a few times. The chain combines TRBV2 with TRBJ2-7; 7 bases are shared with TRBD1. Germline V lookup: CDR1 SNHLY, CDR2 FYNNEI. V trimming: 6 bases; J trimming: 0 bases; junction bases outside the gene matches: 5. This CDR3 spans 14 amino acids. For the CDR3, the DNA is TGTGCCAGCAGATACAGGGGAAGCTCCTACGAGCAGTACTTC. Its protein is CASRYRGSSYEQYF.

The table lists this clonotype with a few counts. A much bigger clone sits one base away, suggesting this may be a read error. The chain employs TRBV5-6 and TRBJ2-5; a possible D gene is TRBD1 (5 bases). Germline lookup yields CDR1 SGHDT and CDR2 YYEEEE. The ends were cut back, 4 bases at V and 11 bases at J, with 18 bases in the middle. The CDR3 length is 13 residues. DNA of the CDR3: TGTGCCAGCAGCCGGCGACAGAACAATGAGCAGTACTTC. Encoded protein: CASSRRQNNEQYF.

This rearrangement joins TRBV3-1 to TRBJ1-4, with D possibly TRBD1 on 5 matching bases. The V end was cut by 5 bases, the J end by 8 bases, with 15 bases between. CDR3 size: 14 residues. Looked up from germline, CDR1 is LGHDT and CDR2 is YNNKEL (reference sequence). The CDR3 region has the DNA TGTGCCAGCAGCGAACCGGGACGTCGAGAAAAACTGTTTTTT. Translation gives CASSEPGRREKLFF.

As for this clonotype: A clone one base away is much larger, so this may be a read error. The rearrangement links TRBV6-1 to TRBJ2-4, with a weak D call TRBD2 (6 bases). Germline CDR1 MNHNS, CDR2 SASEGT. This CDR3 has 17 amino acids. The V end was cut by 6 bases, the J end by 3 bases, with 21 bases between. The CDR3 spells CASRRSGDRRVKNIQYF. As DNA, the CDR3 is TGTGCCAGCAGGAGGAGTGGAGATAGGAGGGTCAAAAACATTCAGTACTTC.

This chain connects TRBV5-1 to TRBJ2-1, with D possibly TRBD2 on 6 matching bases. In germline, CDR1 is SGHRS, CDR2 YFSETQ. This CDR3 comprises 13 residues. Trimming cost V 0 bases and J 9 bases, with 10 bases left between them. For the CDR3, the DNA is TGCGCCAGCAGCTTGGGACTAGAGGTTGAGCAGTTCTTC. It specifies CASSLGLEVEQFF.

This clonotype was seen a handful of times. This rearrangement joins TRBV18 to TRBJ2-1, with 7 nucleotides matching TRBD1. With 1 base clipped from V and 3 bases from J, the junction kept 6 bases outside the gene matches. Germline CDR1 and CDR2: KGHSH and LQKENI. This CDR3 is built from 16 residues. CDR3 nucleotides: TGTGCCAGCTCACCACTCCGGGACAGAAGCTACAATGAGCAGTTCTTC. Residues: CASSPLRDRSYNEQFF.